This T cell receptor (beta chain) was identified during a study of T cells in Graves' hyperthyroidism and ophthalmopathy. Amplified regions were TCR beta CDR3 sequences from RNA transcripts. Initially, a first-round RT-PCR of the TCR CDR3 employed the HTBI primer set. TCRdb re-called the multiplex PCR reads with MiXCR, one entry per CDR3 protein. Here the sample spans approximately 370,000 distinct CDR3 sequences, about 16% being singletons. The diagnoses drew upon clinical symptoms, serum thyroxine and TRAb, thyroid ultrasound and orbital computed tomography. A note on this clonotype: Antigen specificity is unknown.

General study findings and limits: Model predictions of ophthalmopathy came a median around 6.5 months before onset. A 13 V-J signature model discriminated ophthalmopathy versus stable hyperthyroidism.

This TCR derives from a woman in her thirties with Graves' hyperthyroidism. Sequenced input: blood.

The CDR3 loop is CASSRLLAGINNEQFF. CDR3 coding DNA: TGCGCCAGCAGCCGTTTACTAGCGGGGATAAACAATGAGCAGTTCTTC. The J gene is TRBJ2-1, the V gene TRBV4-1; TRBD2 matches at 10 bases. Germline CDR1 reads MGHRA; CDR2 reads YSYEKL. This CDR3 comprises 16 residues. V lost 4 bases, J lost 5 bases, and 8 bases stayed unmatched.